This entry lists 14 T cell receptor beta chains sequenced from one sample in a study of T cell responses to AZD1222 COVID-19 vaccine. Sequencing used immunoSEQ multiplex PCR; TCRdb keeps in-frame clones, though not all of them. The sample consists of approximately 60,000 clones, approximately 86% of them appearing once. The sample in question was peripheral blood, obtained 28 days after the second AZD1222 dose. The receptors shown here come from an adult who received the AZD1222 COVID-19 vaccine.

This chain joins TRBV5-1 and TRBJ2-1, with 9 positions matching TRBD2. V dropped 0 bases and J dropped 4; count of bases not matched to a gene: 5. CDR3 length: 16 residues. The germline CDR1 and CDR2 sequences are SGHRS and YFSETQ. The DNA for the CDR3 is TGCGCCAGCAGCTTGGGCGGGCTAGCGGGGTACAATGAGCAGTTCTTC. Translation: CASSLGGLAGYNEQFF. Full variable domain (rest looked up from reference TRBV5-1 and TRBJ2-1): KAGVTQTPRYLIKTRGQQVTLSCSPISGHRSVSWYQQTPGQGLQFLFEYFSETQRNKGNFPGRFSGRQFSNSRSEMNVSTLELGDSALYLCASSLGGLAGYNEQFFGPGTRLTVL.

CDR3 in amino acids: CASSPGRNQPQHF. The DNA of the CDR3 is TGTGCCAGCAGCCCCGGGCGCAATCAGCCCCAGCATTTT. V usage is TRBV7-9 and J usage is TRBJ1-5; no clear D. The CDR3 is 13 amino acids. Trimming cost V 5 bases and J 2 bases, with 7 bases left between them. Germline V CDR1 and CDR2: SEHNR, FQNEAQ (reference sequence).

The chain links TRBV6-5 to TRBJ2-5, with 8 bases matching TRBD2. The CDR3 has 13 amino acids. Germline CDR1 reads MNHEY; CDR2 reads SVGAGI. V lost 7 bases to trimming and J lost 3 bases; unmatched junction nucleotides: 4. The DNA of the CDR3 is TGTGCCAGCAAACTTAGCGGGGAAGAGACCCAGTACTTC. Translation gives CASKLSGEETQYF.

This chain connects TRBV7-2 to TRBJ1-5; TRBD1 matches at 7 bases. The length of the CDR3 is 14 residues. Germline trimming cut 4 bases from V and 5 bases from J; bases unmatched to any gene: 5. Germline V gene lookup returns CDR1 SGHTA and CDR2 FQGNSA. CDR3 protein: CASSYRGGDQPQHF. The DNA of the CDR3 is TGTGCCAGCAGCTACAGGGGAGGAGATCAGCCCCAGCATTTT.

The V gene is TRBV10-3, the J gene TRBJ2-1, with TRBD2 matching over 16 bases. V lost 10 bases and J lost 0; bases outside the gene matches: 6. The CDR3 sequence is 17 residues long. CDR1 and CDR2 from the germline V gene are ENHRY and SYGVKD. The CDR3: CATAGLAGGSSYNEQFF. The DNA of the CDR3 is TGTGCCACCGCGGGACTAGCGGGAGGGAGCTCCTACAATGAGCAGTTCTTC.

The V gene is TRBV12-3 or TRBV12-4, the J gene TRBJ1-1; D ambiguous. The ends were cut back, 5 bases at V and 8 bases at J, with 15 bases in the middle. The CDR3 length is 13 residues. This chain's CDR3 is CASSLPPVKEAFF. CDR3 nucleotide sequence: TGTGCCAGCAGTCTTCCCCCCGTGAAAGAAGCTTTCTTT.

The chain uses TRBV6-2 or TRBV6-3 and TRBJ1-2; 7 bases fit TRBD1. The V gene end was trimmed by 5 bases and the J gene end by 4 bases; junction bases not matched to a gene: 7. Germline CDR1 MNHEY, CDR2 SVGEGT. CDR3 length: 14 residues. The CDR3 loop reads CASSGDSSFYGYTF. CDR3 coding DNA: TGTGCCAGCAGTGGGGACAGCTCCTTCTATGGCTACACCTTC.

V usage is TRBV7-8 and J usage is TRBJ1-3, with TRBD1 matching over 8 bases. CDR3 length: 17 amino acids. With 0 bases clipped from V and 0 bases from J, the junction kept 4 bases outside the gene matches. Germline-derived CDR1 and CDR2 are SGHVS and FQNEAQ. CDR3 sequence (DNA): TGTGCCAGCAGCTTAGCTGGACAGGGAAGCTCTGGAAACACCATATATTTT. Its protein is CASSLAGQGSSGNTIYF.

V and J are TRBV5-4 and TRBJ1-5; D is possibly TRBD1 (6 bases). V was trimmed by 4 bases and J by 4 bases, leaving 15 bases between them. Germline CDR1 and CDR2: SGHNT and YYREEE (reference sequence). The CDR3 is 15 residues long. In DNA, the CDR3 is TGTGCCAGCAGCAGGGACCGGGGACAAAATCAGCCCCAGCATTTT. This sequence encodes CASSRDRGQNQPQHF.

The chain combines TRBV7-8 with TRBJ2-1, with D perhaps TRBD1 (6 bases). Trimming shortened V by 6 bases and J by 4 bases, and 16 bases separated the two germline ends. Germline V lookup: CDR1 SGHVS, CDR2 FQNEAQ. The CDR3 loop spans 15 amino acids. The CDR3 DNA is TGTGCCAGCAGACCTCAGGGGATTACTTACAATGAGCAGTTCTTC. It translates to CASRPQGITYNEQFF.

The chain has TRBV12-3 or TRBV12-4 and TRBJ1-1; D is perhaps TRBD1 (5 bases). The CDR3 totals 12 residues. Trimming shortened V by 7 bases and J by 5 bases, and 11 bases separated the two germline ends. CDR3 region: CASTQGWTEAFF. As DNA, the CDR3 is TGTGCCAGCACCCAGGGTTGGACTGAAGCTTTCTTT.

The chain combines TRBV28 with TRBJ1-1; D is uncertain. V lost 10 bases and J 1 base, leaving 13 bases between the germline ends. Germline V gives CDR1 MDHEN, CDR2 SYDVKM. This CDR3 region has 13 residues. CDR3 sequence: CAIDTQGNTEAFF. The CDR3 bases are TGTGCCATCGACACCCAAGGGAACACTGAAGCTTTCTTT. Using reference TRBV28 and TRBJ1-1 for the parts outside the CDR3, the full variable domain is DVKVTQSSRYLVKRTGEKVFLECVQDMDHENMFWYRQDPGLGLRLIYFSYDVKMKEKGDIPEGYSVSREKKERFSLILESASTNQTSMYLCAIDTQGNTEAFFGQGTRLTVV.

The rearrangement links TRBV6-2 or TRBV6-3 to TRBJ2-3; a weak D match, TRBD1 (6 bases). V lost 2 bases, J lost 0 bases, and 12 bases lay in between. Germline CDR1 and CDR2: MNHEY and SVGEGT. This CDR3 is 16 amino acids long. Written as DNA, the CDR3 is TGTGCCAGCAGTTACCGACAGGCAACTAGCACAGATACGCAGTATTTT. This codes for CASSYRQATSTDTQYF.

The gene calls are TRBV19 and TRBJ1-6; D call uncertain. V lost 6 bases to trimming and J lost 9 bases, with 18 bases between them. The germline V gene has CDR1 LNHDA and CDR2 SQIVND (reference sequence). The CDR3 has 15 residues. CDR3 loop: CASSPLPISVSPLHF. The CDR3 DNA reads TGTGCCAGTAGCCCCTTGCCGATTTCAGTTTCACCCCTCCACTTT.